A selection of T cell receptor beta chains follows, all from one sample in a study of cytomegalovirus exposure and HLA in healthy donors. Profiling relied on immunoSEQ multiplex PCR, and the TCRdb table lists in-frame clones only, not all of them. Counted here are about 150,000 clones, about 80% occurring once; the ten biggest clones make up about 2%. The sequencing sample was made of PBMCs. These receptors were taken from a man under 40 in good health and CMV-seronegative. Both conserved end residues are part of each CDR3. The D gene is left open where the match is weak. Size is omitted from some rows. Given values are once, few, many or a class for expanded clones.

j_call d_call cdr3_length clone_size v_call cdr3_aa cdr3_nt
TRBJ1-3 . 18 . TRBV14 CASSPNFRDPNSGNTIYF TGTGCCAGCAGCCCCAATTTCAGGGATCCAAACTCTGGAAACACCATATATTTT
TRBJ2-1 . 15 once TRBV28 CATTPGIDSYNEQFF TGTGCCACCACGCCGGGGATAGACTCCTACAATGAGCAGTTCTTC
TRBJ1-1 . 15 few TRBV6-5 CASSWELRGDTEAFF TGTGCCAGCAGTTGGGAACTCAGGGGAGACACTGAAGCTTTCTTT
TRBJ2-4 . 18 . TRBV5-1 CASSSNLKDSLAKNIQYF TGCGCCAGCAGCTCAAACTTGAAGGACAGCTTAGCCAAAAACATTCAGTACTTC
TRBJ2-1 . 16 few TRBV4-1 CASTPGGRGSYNEQFF TGCGCCAGCACCCCCGGGGGACGAGGTTCCTACAATGAGCAGTTCTTC
TRBJ2-7 TRBD2 16 . TRBV6-6 CASSYAGTSGSYEQYF TGTGCCAGCAGTTACGCGGGGACTAGCGGGAGCTACGAGCAGTACTTC
TRBJ1-1 . 17 . TRBV27 CASRYGRTAATNTEAFF TGTGCCAGCCGTTATGGACGGACTGCTGCAACGAACACTGAAGCTTTCTTT
TRBJ2-7 . 13 . TRBV5-6 CASSFLGLYEQYF TGTGCCAGCAGCTTTCTCGGACTATACGAGCAGTACTTC
TRBJ1-2 TRBD1 14 . TRBV25-1 CASSETGPNYGYTF TGTGCCAGCAGCGAGACAGGGCCTAACTATGGCTACACCTTC
TRBJ1-1 . 13 . TRBV25-1 CASSQGLNTEAFF TGTGCCAGCAGTCAGGGTTTGAACACTGAAGCTTTCTTT
TRBJ2-1 . 17 . TRBV7-8 CASSLGGGGSSYNEQFF TGTGCCAGCAGCTTAGGAGGGGGAGGGAGCTCCTACAATGAGCAGTTCTTC
TRBJ2-3 TRBD2 15 . TRBV30 CAWSRAGGRSDTQYF TGTGCCTGGAGTCGAGCGGGAGGGCGCTCAGATACGCAGTATTTT
TRBJ1-1 . 11 . TRBV5-6 CASSLQEEAFF TGTGCCAGCAGCTTGCAGGAAGAAGCTTTCTTT
TRBJ2-1 TRBD2 17 few TRBV28 CASSSVTSGYSYNEQFF TGTGCCAGCAGTTCTGTGACTAGCGGTTACTCCTACAATGAGCAGTTCTTC
TRBJ2-3 TRBD2 15 . TRBV28 CASRGGAESTDTQYF TGTGCCAGCCGGGGGGGGGCGGAGAGCACAGATACGCAGTATTTT
TRBJ1-4 . 13 . TRBV29-1 CSVGARSMEKLFF TGCAGCGTGGGGGCACGGAGTATGGAAAAACTGTTTTTT
TRBJ1-5 TRBD1 18 . TRBV10-3 CAISDSSGGTGGVQPQHF TGTGCCATCAGTGACTCCTCGGGAGGGACAGGGGGCGTTCAGCCCCAGCATTTT
TRBJ2-5 TRBD1 15 . TRBV11-2 CASSLGGTGGETQYF TGTGCCAGCAGCTTAGGGGGGACAGGGGGAGAGACCCAGTACTTC
TRBJ2-1 TRBD2 15 . TRBV7-2 CASSPQGLAGGEQFF TGTGCCAGCAGCCCCCAGGGACTAGCGGGAGGTGAGCAGTTCTTC
TRBJ1-2 TRBD1 13 . TRBV5-6 CASSLGTGAIYTF TGTGCCAGCAGCTTGGGAACAGGGGCCATCTACACCTTC
TRBJ2-5 . 14 . TRBV11-2 CASSLEWGRETQYF TGTGCCAGCAGCTTAGAATGGGGGCGGGAGACCCAGTACTTC
TRBJ2-3 . 14 . TRBV9 CASSAHSETDTQYF TGTGCCAGCAGCGCTCACTCGGAGACAGATACGCAGTATTTT
TRBJ2-2 . 13 . TRBV7-9 CASSLQGIGELFF TGTGCCAGCAGCTTACAGGGGATCGGGGAGCTGTTTTTT
TRBJ2-5 . 13 . TRBV7-2 CASSQLFGETQYF TGTGCCAGCAGCCAGTTGTTTGGAGAGACCCAGTACTTC
TRBJ2-1 TRBD2 14 . TRBV7-7 CASSPGLAGLEQFF TGTGCTAGCAGCCCCGGACTAGCGGGACTTGAGCAGTTCTTC
TRBJ2-1 TRBD2 18 . TRBV5-1 CASSSRGLAGVRYNEQFF TGCGCCAGCAGCTCAAGGGGACTAGCGGGAGTACGTTACAATGAGCAGTTCTTC
TRBJ2-7 TRBD1 15 few TRBV19 CASSIQTGISYEQYF TGTGCCAGTAGTATTCAGACAGGGATTTCCTACGAGCAGTACTTC